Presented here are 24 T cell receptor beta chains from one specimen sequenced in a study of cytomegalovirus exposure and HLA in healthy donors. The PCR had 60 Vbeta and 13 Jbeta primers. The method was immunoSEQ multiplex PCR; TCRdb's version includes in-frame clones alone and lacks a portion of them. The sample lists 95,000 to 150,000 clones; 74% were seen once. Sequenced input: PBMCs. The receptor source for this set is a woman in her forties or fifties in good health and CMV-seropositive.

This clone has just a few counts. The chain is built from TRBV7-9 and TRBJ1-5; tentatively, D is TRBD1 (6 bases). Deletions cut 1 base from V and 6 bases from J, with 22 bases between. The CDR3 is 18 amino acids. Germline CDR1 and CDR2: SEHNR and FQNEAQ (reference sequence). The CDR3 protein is CASSLVWSIGGDSQPQHF. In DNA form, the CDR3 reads TGTGCCAGCAGCTTAGTGTGGAGTATAGGGGGGGATAGTCAGCCCCAGCATTTT.

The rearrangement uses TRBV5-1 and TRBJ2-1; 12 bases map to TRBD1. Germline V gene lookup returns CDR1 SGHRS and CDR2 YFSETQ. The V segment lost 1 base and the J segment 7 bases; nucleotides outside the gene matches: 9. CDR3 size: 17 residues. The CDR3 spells CASSLKAGTGGVNEQFF. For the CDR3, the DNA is TGCGCCAGCAGCTTGAAAGCTGGGACAGGGGGCGTAAATGAGCAGTTCTTC.

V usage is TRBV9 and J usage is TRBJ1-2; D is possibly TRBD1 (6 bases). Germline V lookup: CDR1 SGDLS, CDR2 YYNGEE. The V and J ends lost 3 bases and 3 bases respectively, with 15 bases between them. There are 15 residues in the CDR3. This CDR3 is CASSDHDRSDYGYTF. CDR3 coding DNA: TGTGCCAGCAGCGATCATGACAGGTCGGACTATGGCTACACCTTC. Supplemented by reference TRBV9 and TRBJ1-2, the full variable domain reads DSGVTQTPKHLITATGQRVTLRCSPRSGDLSVYWYQQSLDQGLQFLIQYYNGEERAKGNILERFSAQQFPDLHSELNLSSLELGDSALYFCASSDHDRSDYGYTFGSGTRLTVV.

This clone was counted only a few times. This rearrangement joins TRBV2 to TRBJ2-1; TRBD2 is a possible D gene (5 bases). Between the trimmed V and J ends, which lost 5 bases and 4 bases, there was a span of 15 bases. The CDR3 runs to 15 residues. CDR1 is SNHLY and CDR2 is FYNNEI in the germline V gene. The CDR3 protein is CASSSRGEGYNEQFF. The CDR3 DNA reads TGTGCCAGCAGTTCGCGAGGTGAGGGTTACAATGAGCAGTTCTTC.

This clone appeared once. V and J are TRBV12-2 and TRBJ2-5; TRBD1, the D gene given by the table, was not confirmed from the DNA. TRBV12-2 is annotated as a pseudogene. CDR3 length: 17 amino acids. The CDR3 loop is CASRLGSPGAPQREQYF. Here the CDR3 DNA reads TGTGCAAGTCGCTTAGGGTCCCCAGGGGCCCCCCAGAGAGAGCAGTACTTC.

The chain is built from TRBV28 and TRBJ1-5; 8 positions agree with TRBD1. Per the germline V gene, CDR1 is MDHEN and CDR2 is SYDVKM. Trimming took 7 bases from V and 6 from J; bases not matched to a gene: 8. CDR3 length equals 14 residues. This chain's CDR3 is CASISGQGSQPQHF. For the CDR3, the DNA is TGTGCCAGCATCAGCGGACAGGGTAGTCAGCCCCAGCATTTT.

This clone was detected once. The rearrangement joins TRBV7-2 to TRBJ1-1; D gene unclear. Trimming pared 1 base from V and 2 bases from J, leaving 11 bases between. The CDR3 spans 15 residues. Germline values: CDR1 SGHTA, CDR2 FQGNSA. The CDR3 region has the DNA TGTGCCAGCAGCTTAGATTACCTACTCAACACTGAAGCTTTCTTT. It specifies CASSLDYLLNTEAFF.

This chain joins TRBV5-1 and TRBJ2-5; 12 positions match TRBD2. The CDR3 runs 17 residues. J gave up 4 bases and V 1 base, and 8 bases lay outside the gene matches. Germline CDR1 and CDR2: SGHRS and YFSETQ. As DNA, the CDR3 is TGCGCCAGCAGCTTGAGACTAGCGGGGGTCCAGGGAGAGACCCAGTACTTC. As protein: CASSLRLAGVQGETQYF. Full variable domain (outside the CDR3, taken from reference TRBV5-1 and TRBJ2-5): KAGVTQTPRYLIKTRGQQVTLSCSPISGHRSVSWYQQTPGQGLQFLFEYFSETQRNKGNFPGRFSGRQFSNSRSEMNVSTLELGDSALYLCASSLRLAGVQGETQYFGPGTRLLVL.

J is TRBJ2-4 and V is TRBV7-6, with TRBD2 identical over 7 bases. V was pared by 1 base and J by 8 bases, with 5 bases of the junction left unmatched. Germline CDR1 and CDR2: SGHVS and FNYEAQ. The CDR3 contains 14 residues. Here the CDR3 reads CASSLGGGGDIQYF. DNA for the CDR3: TGTGCCAGCAGCTTAGGCGGGGGTGGGGACATTCAGTACTTC.

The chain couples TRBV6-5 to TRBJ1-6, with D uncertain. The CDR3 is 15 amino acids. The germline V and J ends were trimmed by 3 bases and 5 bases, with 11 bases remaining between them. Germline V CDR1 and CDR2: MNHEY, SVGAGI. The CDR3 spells CASSYVLAHNSPLHF. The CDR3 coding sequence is TGTGCCAGCAGTTATGTTTTGGCACATAATTCACCCCTCCACTTT.

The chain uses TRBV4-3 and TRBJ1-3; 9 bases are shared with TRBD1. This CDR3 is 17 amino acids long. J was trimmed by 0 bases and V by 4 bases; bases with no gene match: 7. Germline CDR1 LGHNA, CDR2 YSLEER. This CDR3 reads CASSPAGQGGSGNTIYF. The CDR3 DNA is TGCGCCAGCAGCCCAGCGGGACAGGGAGGCTCTGGAAACACCATATATTTT.

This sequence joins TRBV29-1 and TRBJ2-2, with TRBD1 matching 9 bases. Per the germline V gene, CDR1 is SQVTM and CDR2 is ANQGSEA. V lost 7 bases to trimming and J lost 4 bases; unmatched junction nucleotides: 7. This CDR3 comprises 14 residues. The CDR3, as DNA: TGCAGCGCCCGGGACAGGGCGAGCACCGGGGAGCTGTTTTTT. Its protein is CSARDRASTGELFF.

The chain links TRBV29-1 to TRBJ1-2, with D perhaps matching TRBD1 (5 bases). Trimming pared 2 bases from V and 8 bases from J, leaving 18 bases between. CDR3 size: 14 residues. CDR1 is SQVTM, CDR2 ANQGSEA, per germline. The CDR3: CSVEKVGRAGGYTF. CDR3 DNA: TGCAGCGTTGAAAAGGTTGGCAGGGCAGGCGGCTACACCTTC.

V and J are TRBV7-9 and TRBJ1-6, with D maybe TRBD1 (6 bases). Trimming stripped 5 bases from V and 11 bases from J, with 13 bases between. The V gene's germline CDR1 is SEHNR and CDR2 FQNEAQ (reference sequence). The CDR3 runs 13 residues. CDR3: CASSPTQGTPLHF. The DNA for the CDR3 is TGTGCCAGCAGCCCGACGCAGGGGACACCCCTCCACTTT.

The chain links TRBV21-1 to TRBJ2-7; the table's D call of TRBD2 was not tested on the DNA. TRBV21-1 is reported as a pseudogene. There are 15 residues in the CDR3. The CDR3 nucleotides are TGTGCCAGCAGCAAGATGAGGGAATTAGTCCACGAGCAGTACTTC. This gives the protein CASSKMRELVHEQYF.

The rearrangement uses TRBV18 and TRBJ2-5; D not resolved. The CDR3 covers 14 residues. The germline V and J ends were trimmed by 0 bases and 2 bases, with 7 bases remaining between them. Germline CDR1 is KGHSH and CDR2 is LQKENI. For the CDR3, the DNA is TGTGCCAGCTCACCACCGTCGGAGCAAGAGACCCAGTACTTC. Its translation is CASSPPSEQETQYF.

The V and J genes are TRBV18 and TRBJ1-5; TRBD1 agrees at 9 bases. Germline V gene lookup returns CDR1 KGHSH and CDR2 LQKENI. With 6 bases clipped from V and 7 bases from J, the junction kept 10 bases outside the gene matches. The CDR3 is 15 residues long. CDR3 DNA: TGTGCCAGCTCCCTATCACAGGGGGCAGGGCAGCCCCAGCATTTT. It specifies CASSLSQGAGQPQHF.

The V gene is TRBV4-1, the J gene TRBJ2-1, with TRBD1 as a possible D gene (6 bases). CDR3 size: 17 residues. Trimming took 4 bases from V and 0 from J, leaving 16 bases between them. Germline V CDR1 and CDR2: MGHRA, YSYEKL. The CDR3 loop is CASSRSGQSISYNEQFF. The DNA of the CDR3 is TGCGCCAGCAGCCGTTCTGGACAGTCTATCTCCTACAATGAGCAGTTCTTC.

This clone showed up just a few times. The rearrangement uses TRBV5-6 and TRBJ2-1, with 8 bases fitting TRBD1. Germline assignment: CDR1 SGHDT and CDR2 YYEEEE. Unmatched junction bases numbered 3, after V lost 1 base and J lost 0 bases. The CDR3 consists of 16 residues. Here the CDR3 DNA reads TGTGCCAGCAGCTTGATAGGGACAGGCTCCTACAATGAGCAGTTCTTC. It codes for CASSLIGTGSYNEQFF. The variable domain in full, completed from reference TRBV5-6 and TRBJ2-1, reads DAGVTQSPTHLIKTRGQQVTLRCSPKSGHDTVSWYQQALGQGPQFIFQYYEEEERQRGNFPDRFSGHQFPNYSSELNVNALLLGDSALYLCASSLIGTGSYNEQFFGPGTRLTVL.

This chain's CDR3 is CASSPPGGEQYF. As DNA, the CDR3 is TGTGCCAGCAGCCCTCCAGGGGGCGAGCAGTACTTC. The chain couples TRBV27 to TRBJ2-7; 7 bases line up with TRBD1. V was clipped by 6 bases and J by 6 bases; unmatched bases: 5. This CDR3 has 12 residues. The V gene's germline CDR1 is MNHEY and CDR2 SMNVEV (reference sequence).

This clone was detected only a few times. DNA of the CDR3: TGTGCCAGCATGGGCCAGGGCTCGGGGCCCCAGCATTTT. The encoded protein is CASMGQGSGPQHF. The chain couples TRBV2 to TRBJ1-5; tentative D call: TRBD1 (5 bases). The CDR3 loop spans 13 amino acids. Germline CDR1 reads SNHLY; CDR2 reads FYNNEI. V was cut by 7 bases and J by 9 bases, with 16 bases left in between.

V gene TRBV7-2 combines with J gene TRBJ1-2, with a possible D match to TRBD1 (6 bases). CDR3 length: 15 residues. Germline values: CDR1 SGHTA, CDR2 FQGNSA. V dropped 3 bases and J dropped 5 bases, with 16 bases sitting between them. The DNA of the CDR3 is TGTGCCAGCAGCTTGGGACCGGGACACCCGTATGGCTACACCTTC. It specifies CASSLGPGHPYGYTF. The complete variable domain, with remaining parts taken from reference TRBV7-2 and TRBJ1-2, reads GAGVSQSPSNKVTEKGKDVELRCDPISGHTALYWYRQSLGQGLEFLIYFQGNSAPDKSGLPSDRFSAERTGGSVSTLTIQRTQQEDSAVYLCASSLGPGHPYGYTFGSGTRLTVV.

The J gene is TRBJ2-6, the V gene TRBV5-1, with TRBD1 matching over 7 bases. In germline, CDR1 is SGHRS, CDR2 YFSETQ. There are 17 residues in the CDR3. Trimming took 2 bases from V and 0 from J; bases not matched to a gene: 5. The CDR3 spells CASSLVTGNSGANVLTF. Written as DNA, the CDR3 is TGCGCCAGCAGCTTAGTGACAGGGAACTCTGGGGCCAACGTCCTGACTTTC. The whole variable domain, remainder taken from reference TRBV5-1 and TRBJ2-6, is KAGVTQTPRYLIKTRGQQVTLSCSPISGHRSVSWYQQTPGQGLQFLFEYFSETQRNKGNFPGRFSGRQFSNSRSEMNVSTLELGDSALYLCASSLVTGNSGANVLTFGAGSRLTVL.

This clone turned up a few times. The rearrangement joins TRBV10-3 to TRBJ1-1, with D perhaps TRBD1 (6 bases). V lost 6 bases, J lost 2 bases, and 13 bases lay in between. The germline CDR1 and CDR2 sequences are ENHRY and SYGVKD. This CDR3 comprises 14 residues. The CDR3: CAIRGQTNNTEAFF. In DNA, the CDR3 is TGTGCCATCAGAGGACAGACGAACAACACTGAAGCTTTCTTT.